This T cell receptor beta chain stems from a study of shared clonotypes between healthy human individuals. Naive CD8 cells comprised CD45RO-negative, CCR7-positively selected cells, excluding terminally differentiated effector memory CD45RA+ cells. The CDR3 covers 15 residues. CDR1 SGHAT and CDR2 FQNNGV come from the germline V gene. V was pared by 2 bases and J by 5 bases, with 13 bases between. The data were produced by immunoSEQ multiplex PCR, yet TCRdb's version contains in-frame clones alone and is incomplete. The repertoire consists of roughly 550,000 clones, with roughly 95% occurring once and the leading ten covering around 0.097%.

The sequence came from a woman in her 30s in good health. Sequencing was done on a sample of naive CD8+ T cells sorted from blood. The J gene is TRBJ2-1, the V gene TRBV11-2; no definite D call. The CDR3 bases are TGTGCCAGCAGCTTATCGGGCGGTCAGAACAATGAGCAGTTCTTC. It encodes CASSLSGGQNNEQFF.